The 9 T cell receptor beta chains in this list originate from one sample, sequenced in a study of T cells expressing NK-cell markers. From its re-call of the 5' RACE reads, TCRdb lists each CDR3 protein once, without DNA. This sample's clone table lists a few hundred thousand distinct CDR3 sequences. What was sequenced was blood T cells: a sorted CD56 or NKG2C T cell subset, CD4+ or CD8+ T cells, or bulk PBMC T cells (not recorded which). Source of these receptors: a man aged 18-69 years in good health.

This CDR3 is CASSQKRGADTDTQYF. The V gene is TRBV14, the J gene TRBJ2-3; TCRdb's D gene call, TRBD2, goes unchecked for lack of DNA. Germline CDR1 reads SGHDN; CDR2 reads FVKESK. The length of the CDR3 is 16 residues.

The CDR3 region is CASSQQGAVGTEAFF. The rearrangement links TRBV3-1 to TRBJ1-1; TCRdb's D call, TRBD1, is unchecked because there is no DNA. This CDR3 contains 15 residues. Looked up from germline, CDR1 is LGHDT and CDR2 is YNNKEL (reference sequence).

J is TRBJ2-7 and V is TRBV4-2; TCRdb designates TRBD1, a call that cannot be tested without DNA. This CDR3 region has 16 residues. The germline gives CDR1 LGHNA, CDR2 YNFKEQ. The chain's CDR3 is CASSLRTGASSYEQYF.

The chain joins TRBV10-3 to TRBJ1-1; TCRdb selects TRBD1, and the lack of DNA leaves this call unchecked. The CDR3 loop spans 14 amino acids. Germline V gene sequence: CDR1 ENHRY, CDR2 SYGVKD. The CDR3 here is CAIRPDGDSVKAFF.

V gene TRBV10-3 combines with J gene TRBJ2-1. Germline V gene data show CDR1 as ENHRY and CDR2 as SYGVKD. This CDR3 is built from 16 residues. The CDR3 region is CAISESTGGLYNEQFF.

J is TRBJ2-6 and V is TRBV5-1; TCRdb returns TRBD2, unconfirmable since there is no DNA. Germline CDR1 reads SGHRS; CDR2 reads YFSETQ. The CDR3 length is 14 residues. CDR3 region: CASSAGNGANVLTF.

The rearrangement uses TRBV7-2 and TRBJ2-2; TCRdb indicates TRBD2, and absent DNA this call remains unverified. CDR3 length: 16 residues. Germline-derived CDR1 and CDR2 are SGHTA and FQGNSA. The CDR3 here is CASSHPSGGAVGELFF.

CDR3 in amino acids: CASSELGSYNSPLHF. The rearrangement links TRBV2 to TRBJ1-6. This CDR3 spans 15 amino acids. Germline loops: CDR1 SNHLY, CDR2 FYNNEI.

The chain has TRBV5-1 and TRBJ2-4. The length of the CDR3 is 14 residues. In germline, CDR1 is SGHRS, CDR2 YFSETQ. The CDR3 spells CASSLNRIGNIQYF.